This TCR beta chain was profiled in a study of T cell responses to AZD1222 COVID-19 vaccine. Background on the study: Pooled samples include second doses given at about 4 or 12 weeks.

The CDR3 consists of 15 residues. V trimming: 2 bases; J trimming: 3 bases; junction bases outside the gene matches: 3. Germline-derived CDR1 and CDR2 are SGHRS and YFSETQ. Points on this clone: The target antigen is unknown.

Whole-study results and caveats: Within unmutated variant regions lay the reported targets of nearly half of spike-specific TCRs. Only a handful of AZD1222 recipients, roughly six in all, had baseline seropositivity. CD4 TCRs covered the whole spike, strongest at regions 160-218 and 743-854.

This table comes from immunoSEQ multiplex PCR, and its TCRdb copy is limited to in-frame clones, with some not included. The sample lists 200,000 or so clones; 70% to 90% were seen once. This sequence originates from an adult in good health. The source was peripheral blood, collected on day 0 of AZD1222 vaccination. The J gene is TRBJ2-2, the V gene TRBV5-1, with 8 bases identical to TRBD1. The CDR3 loop reads CASSFGQGYTGELFF. The CDR3, as DNA: TGCGCCAGCAGCTTCGGACAGGGCTACACCGGGGAGCTGTTTTTT.